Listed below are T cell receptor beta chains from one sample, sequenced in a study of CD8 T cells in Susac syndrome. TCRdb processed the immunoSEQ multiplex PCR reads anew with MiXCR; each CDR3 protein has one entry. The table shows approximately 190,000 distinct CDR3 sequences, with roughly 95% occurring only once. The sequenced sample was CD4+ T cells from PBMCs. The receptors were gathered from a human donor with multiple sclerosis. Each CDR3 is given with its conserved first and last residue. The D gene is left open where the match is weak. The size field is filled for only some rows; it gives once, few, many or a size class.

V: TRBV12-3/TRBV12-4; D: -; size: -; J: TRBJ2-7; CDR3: CASSLLERRGQYF; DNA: TGTGCCAGCAGTTTACTCGAGAGAAGAGGGCAGTACTTC
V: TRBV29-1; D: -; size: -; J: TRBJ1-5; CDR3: CSVLVNSNQPQHF; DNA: TGCAGCGTTTTAGTGAATAGCAATCAGCCCCAGCATTTT
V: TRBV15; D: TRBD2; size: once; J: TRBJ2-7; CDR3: CATKGGVSSYEQYF; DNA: TGTGCCACCAAGGGAGGGGTGAGCTCCTACGAGCAGTACTTC
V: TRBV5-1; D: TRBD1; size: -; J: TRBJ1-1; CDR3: CASSPGDRRNTEAFF; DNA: TGCGCCAGCAGCCCTGGGGACAGGCGGAACACTGAAGCTTTCTTT
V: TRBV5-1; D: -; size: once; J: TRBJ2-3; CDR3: CASGTWDTDTQYF; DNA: TGCGCCAGTGGGACGTGGGACACAGATACGCAGTATTTT
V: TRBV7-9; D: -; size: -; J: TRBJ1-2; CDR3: CASSSLRAQDDGYTF; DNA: TGTGCCAGCAGCTCCCTCAGGGCGCAGGATGATGGCTACACCTTC
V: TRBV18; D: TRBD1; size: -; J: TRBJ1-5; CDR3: CASSPNRGGRDQPQHF; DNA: TGTGCCAGCTCACCAAACAGGGGAGGAAGAGACCAGCCCCAGCATTTT
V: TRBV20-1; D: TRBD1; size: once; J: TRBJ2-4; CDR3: CSALSTGENIQYF; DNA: TGCAGTGCTCTTTCGACAGGGGAGAACATTCAGTACTTC
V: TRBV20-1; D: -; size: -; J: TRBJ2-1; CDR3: CSARLGNEQFF; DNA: TGCAGTGCTAGACTTGGCAATGAGCAGTTCTTC
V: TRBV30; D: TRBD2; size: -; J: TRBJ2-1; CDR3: CARAGGPGEQFF; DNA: TGTGCCAGAGCGGGGGGGCCTGGGGAGCAGTTCTTC
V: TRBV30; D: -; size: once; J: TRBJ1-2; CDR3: CAWSKGHGYTF; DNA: TGTGCCTGGAGTAAGGGTCATGGCTACACCTTC
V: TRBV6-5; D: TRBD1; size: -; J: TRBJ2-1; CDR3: CASSSTGGSNEQFF; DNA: TGTGCCAGCAGTTCGACAGGGGGGAGCAATGAGCAGTTCTTC
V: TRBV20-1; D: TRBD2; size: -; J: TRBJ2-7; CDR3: CSARAGGSYTEQYF; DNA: TGCAGTGCTCGAGCGGGAGGGTCGTATACCGAGCAGTACTTC
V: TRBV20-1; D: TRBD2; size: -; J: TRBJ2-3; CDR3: CSVGTSGGADTQYF; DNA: TGCAGTGTAGGGACTAGCGGAGGTGCAGATACGCAGTATTTT
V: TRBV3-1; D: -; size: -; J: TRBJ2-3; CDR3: CASSPRVADTQYF; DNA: TGTGCCAGCAGCCCCCGTGTGGCAGATACGCAGTATTTT
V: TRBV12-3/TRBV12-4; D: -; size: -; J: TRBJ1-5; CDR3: CASSFSYSNQPQHF; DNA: TGTGCCAGCAGCTTCAGTTATAGCAATCAGCCCCAGCATTTT
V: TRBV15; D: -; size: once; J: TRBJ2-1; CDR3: CATSRESAAYNEQFF; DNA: TGTGCCACCAGCAGGGAGTCGGCCGCCTACAATGAGCAGTTCTTC
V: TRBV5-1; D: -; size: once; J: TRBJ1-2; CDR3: CASSLVGHGYTF; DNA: TGCGCCAGCAGCTTGGTTGGGCATGGCTACACCTTC
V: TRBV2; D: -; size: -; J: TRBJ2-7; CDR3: CASSEYGEQYF; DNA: TGTGCCAGCAGTGAATACGGCGAGCAGTACTTC
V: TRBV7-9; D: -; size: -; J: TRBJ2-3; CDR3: CASSSVMARDTQYF; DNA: TGTGCCAGCAGCTCCGTTATGGCCAGGGATACGCAGTATTTT
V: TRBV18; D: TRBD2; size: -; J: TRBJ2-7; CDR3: CASSPPGLAAYEQYF; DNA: TGTGCCAGCTCACCACCGGGACTAGCGGCCTACGAGCAGTACTTC
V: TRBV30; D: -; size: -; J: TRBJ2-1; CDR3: CAWSTGYNEQFF; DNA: TGTGCCTGGAGTACCGGCTACAATGAGCAGTTCTTC
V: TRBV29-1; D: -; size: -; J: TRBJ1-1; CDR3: CSVDRNEDTEAFF; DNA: TGCAGCGTTGACCGAAACGAGGACACTGAAGCTTTCTTT
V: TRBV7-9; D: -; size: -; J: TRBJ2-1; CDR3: CASRPYAGPTYNEQFF; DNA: TGTGCCAGCAGACCCTACGCGGGACCGACCTACAATGAGCAGTTCTTC
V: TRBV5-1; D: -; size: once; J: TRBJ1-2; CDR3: CASSLALESGYTF; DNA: TGCGCCAGCAGCTTGGCCCTTGAGTCTGGCTACACCTTC
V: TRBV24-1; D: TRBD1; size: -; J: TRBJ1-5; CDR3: CATSDFMGGQSNQPQHF; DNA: TGTGCCACCAGTGATTTTATGGGGGGACAGAGCAATCAGCCCCAGCATTTT
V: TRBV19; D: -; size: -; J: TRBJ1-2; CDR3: CASRGTDVNGYTF; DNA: TGTGCCAGTAGGGGAACGGACGTTAATGGCTACACCTTC
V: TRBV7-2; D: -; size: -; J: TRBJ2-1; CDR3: CASSLESNEQFF; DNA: TGTGCCAGCAGCTTAGAGAGCAATGAGCAGTTCTTC
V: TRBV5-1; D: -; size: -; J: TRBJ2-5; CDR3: CASSFPQQETQYF; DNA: TGCGCCAGCAGCTTTCCCCAGCAAGAGACCCAGTACTTC
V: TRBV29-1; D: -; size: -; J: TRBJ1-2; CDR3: CSVLGEGYTF; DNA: TGCAGCGTTTTAGGGGAGGGCTACACCTTC
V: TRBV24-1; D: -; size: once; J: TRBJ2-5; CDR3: CATSDTGGRTETQYF; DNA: TGTGCCACCAGTGATACCGGGGGGCGGACGGAGACCCAGTACTTC
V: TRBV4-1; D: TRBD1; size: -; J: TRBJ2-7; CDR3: CASSPAWGGDRGSEQYF; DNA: TGCGCCAGCAGCCCAGCCTGGGGTGGTGACAGGGGGAGCGAGCAGTACTTC
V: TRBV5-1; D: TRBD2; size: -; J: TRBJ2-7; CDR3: CASSADTSGPYEQYF; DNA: TGCGCCAGCAGCGCTGATACTAGCGGGCCCTACGAGCAGTACTTC
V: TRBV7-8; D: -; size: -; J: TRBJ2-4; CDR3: CASSPIRAQSIQYF; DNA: TGTGCCAGCAGCCCCATACGGGCCCAAAGCATTCAGTACTTC
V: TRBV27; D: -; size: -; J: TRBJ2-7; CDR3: CASSFRRSSYEQYF; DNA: TGTGCCAGCAGTTTCCGACGGAGCTCCTACGAGCAGTACTTC
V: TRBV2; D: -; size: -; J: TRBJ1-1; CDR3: CASSATTASNTEAFF; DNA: TGTGCCAGCAGTGCAACGACAGCTAGCAACACTGAAGCTTTCTTT
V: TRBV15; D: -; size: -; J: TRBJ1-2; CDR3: CATRGVITPFHTF; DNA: TGTGCCACCCGAGGCGTGATCACACCGTTTCACACCTTC
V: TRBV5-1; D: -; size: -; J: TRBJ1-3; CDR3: CASSQMGYGNTIYF; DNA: TGCGCCAGCAGCCAAATGGGGTACGGAAACACCATATATTTT
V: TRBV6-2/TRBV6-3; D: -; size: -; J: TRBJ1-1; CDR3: CASSYRAGRAMNTEAFF; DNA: TGTGCCAGCAGTTACCGCGCAGGGCGGGCCATGAACACTGAAGCTTTCTTT
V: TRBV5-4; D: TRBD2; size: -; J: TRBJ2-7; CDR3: CASSFRRESLAEQYF; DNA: TGTGCCAGCAGCTTCCGGCGGGAGAGTTTAGCGGAGCAGTACTTC
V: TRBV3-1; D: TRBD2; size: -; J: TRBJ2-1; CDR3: CASSYGRSSYNEQFF; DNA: TGTGCCAGCAGCTACGGGAGGAGCTCCTACAATGAGCAGTTCTTC
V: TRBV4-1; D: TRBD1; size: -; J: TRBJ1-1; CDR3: CASSQDRGGDSGTEAFF; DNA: TGCGCCAGCAGCCAGGACCGAGGAGGGGACAGCGGTACTGAAGCTTTCTTT
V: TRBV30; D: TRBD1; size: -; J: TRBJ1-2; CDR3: CAWSATGTGKRYTF; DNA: TGTGCCTGGAGTGCAACCGGGACAGGGAAGCGCTACACCTTC
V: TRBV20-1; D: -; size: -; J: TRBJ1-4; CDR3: CSARDDRVPEKLFF; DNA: TGCAGTGCTAGAGATGACCGGGTGCCTGAAAAACTGTTTTTT
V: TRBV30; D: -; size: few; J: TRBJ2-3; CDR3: CAWSVKGGPDTQYF; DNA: TGTGCCTGGAGTGTAAAGGGAGGCCCAGATACGCAGTATTTT
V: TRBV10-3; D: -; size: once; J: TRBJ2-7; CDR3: CAISPGALYEQYF; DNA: TGTGCCATCTCTCCGGGGGCCCTCTACGAGCAGTACTTC
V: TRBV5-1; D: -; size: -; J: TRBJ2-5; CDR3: CASMQAAEETQYF; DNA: TGCGCCAGCATGCAAGCGGCTGAAGAGACCCAGTACTTC
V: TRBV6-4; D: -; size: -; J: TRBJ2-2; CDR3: CASSPQWGAGELFF; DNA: TGTGCCAGCAGCCCTCAATGGGGAGCCGGGGAGCTGTTTTTT
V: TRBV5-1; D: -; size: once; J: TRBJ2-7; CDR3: CASSYGDPTSYEQYF; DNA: TGCGCCAGCAGCTATGGGGACCCTACCTCCTACGAGCAGTACTTC
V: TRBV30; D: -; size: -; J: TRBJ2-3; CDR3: CAWRSWDVTDTQYF; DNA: TGTGCCTGGAGATCGTGGGACGTCACAGATACGCAGTATTTT
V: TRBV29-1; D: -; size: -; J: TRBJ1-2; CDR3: CSAQGQTHYGYTF; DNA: TGCAGCGCCCAAGGCCAGACCCACTATGGCTACACCTTC
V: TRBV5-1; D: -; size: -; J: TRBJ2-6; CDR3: CASDSGGAGANVLTF; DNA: TGCGCCAGCGACAGCGGAGGAGCCGGGGCCAACGTCCTGACTTTC
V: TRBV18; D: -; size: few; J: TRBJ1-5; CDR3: CASSPGGNQPQHF; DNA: TGTGCCAGCTCACCCGGGGGAAATCAGCCCCAGCATTTT
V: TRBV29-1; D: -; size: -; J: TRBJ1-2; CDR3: CSVGGNYGYTF; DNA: TGCAGCGTTGGGGGGAACTATGGCTACACCTTC
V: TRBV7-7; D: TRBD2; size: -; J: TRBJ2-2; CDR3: CASSFGLAGAWNTGELFF; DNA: TGTGCTAGCAGCTTTGGACTAGCGGGGGCCTGGAACACCGGGGAGCTGTTTTTT